The entry below gives a single TCR beta chain sequence along with its context. The antigen is not known. These data originate in a study of blood T cells in healthy people across ages. Study-wide findings and caveats: More naive CD4+ cells and higher diversity marked long-lived donors relative to aged donors. Any changes in expanded clonotypes were possibly confounded, as donor CMV status remained unknown.

For the second PCR, which ran for 7 to 11 cycles, a sample-barcoded 5' primer and a J-beta primer mix were used. In TCRdb, the 5' RACE reads were re-called with MiXCR into one record per CDR3 protein. The data show roughly 730,000 distinct CDR3 sequences, with 45% to 70% seen just once and around 24% held by the top ten. Germline CDR1 DFQATT, CDR2 SNEGSKA (reference sequence). The length of the CDR3 is 19 residues. The germline V and J ends were trimmed by 0 bases and 0 bases, with 20 bases remaining between them. This rearrangement joins TRBV20-1 to TRBJ1-4, with D maybe TRBD1 (6 bases). Material for sequencing was blood. The clonotype comes from a man in his forties in good health. The CDR3 bases are TGCAGTGCTAGAGACCTCAAGGGGGTCGTTTGTGCAACTAATGAAAAACTGTTTTTT. This gives the protein CSARDLKGVVCATNEKLFF.